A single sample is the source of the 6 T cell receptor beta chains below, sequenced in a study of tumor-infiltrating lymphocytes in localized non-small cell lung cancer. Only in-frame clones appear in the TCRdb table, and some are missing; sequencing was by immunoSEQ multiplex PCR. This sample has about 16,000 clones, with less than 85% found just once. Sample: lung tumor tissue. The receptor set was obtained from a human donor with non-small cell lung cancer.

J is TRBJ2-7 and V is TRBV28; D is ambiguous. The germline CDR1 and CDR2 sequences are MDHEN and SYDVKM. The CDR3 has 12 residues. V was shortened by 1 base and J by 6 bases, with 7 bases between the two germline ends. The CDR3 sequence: CASSLFEREQYF. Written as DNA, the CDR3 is TGTGCCAGCAGTTTATTTGAACGCGAGCAGTACTTC.

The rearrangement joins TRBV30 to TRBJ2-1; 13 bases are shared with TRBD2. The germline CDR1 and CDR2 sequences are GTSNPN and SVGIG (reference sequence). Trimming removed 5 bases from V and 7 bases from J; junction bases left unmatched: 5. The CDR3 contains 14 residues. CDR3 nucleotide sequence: TGTGCCTGGCGACTAGCGGGAGGAGGTAATGAGCAGTTCTTC. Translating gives CAWRLAGGGNEQFF.

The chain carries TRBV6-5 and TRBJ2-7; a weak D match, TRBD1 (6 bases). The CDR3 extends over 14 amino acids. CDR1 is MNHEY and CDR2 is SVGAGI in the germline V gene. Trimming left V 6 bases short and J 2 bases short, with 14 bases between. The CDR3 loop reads CASRLDSTAYEQYF. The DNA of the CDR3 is TGTGCCAGCAGGTTGGACAGCACTGCCTACGAGCAGTACTTC.

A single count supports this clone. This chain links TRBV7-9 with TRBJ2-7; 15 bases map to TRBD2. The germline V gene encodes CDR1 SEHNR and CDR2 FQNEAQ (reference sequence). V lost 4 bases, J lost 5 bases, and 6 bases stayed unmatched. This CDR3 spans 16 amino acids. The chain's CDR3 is CASSWDRTSGRDEQYF. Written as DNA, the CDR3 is TGTGCCAGCAGCTGGGATAGGACTAGCGGGAGGGACGAGCAGTACTTC.

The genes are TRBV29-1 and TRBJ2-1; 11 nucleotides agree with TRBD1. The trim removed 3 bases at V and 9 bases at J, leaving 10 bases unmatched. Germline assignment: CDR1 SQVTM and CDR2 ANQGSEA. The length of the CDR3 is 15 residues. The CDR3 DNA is TGCAGCGTTGATGCCCGGGACAGGGGGAGAAGTGAGCAGTTCTTC. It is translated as CSVDARDRGRSEQFF.

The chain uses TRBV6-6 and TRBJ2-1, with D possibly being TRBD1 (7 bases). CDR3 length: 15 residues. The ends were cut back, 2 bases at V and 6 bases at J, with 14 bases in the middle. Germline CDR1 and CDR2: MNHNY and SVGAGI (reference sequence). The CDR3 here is CASSYRQGGRNEQFF. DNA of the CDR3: TGTGCCAGCAGTTACAGGCAGGGGGGTCGCAATGAGCAGTTCTTC.